The T cell receptor (beta chain) described here comes from a study of blood T cell repertoires in COVID-19. In the study overall: Both acute and convalescent COVID-19 samples were obtained from the United States, Italy and Spain.

V was pared by 0 bases and J by 2 bases, with 8 bases between. CDR1 and CDR2 from the germline V gene are LGHDT and YNNKEL (reference sequence). The CDR3 consists of 15 residues. Methods used by the authors: Counts of nucleated cells, estimated from reference gene primer amplification, were obtained. Produced via immunoSEQ multiplex PCR; TCRdb's table is partial and in-frame only. The V and J calls and clone size were taken over from that table, and D and trimming were inferred from the DNA. The repertoire consists of about 200,000 clones, with 65% to 90% occurring once and the leading ten covering 3% to 4%. Allocation to cohorts depended on clinical history reported by the participants.

The gene calls are TRBV3-1 (or the pseudogene TRBV3-2) and TRBJ2-1; maybe TRBD2 (6 bases). This sequence originates from a middle-aged woman with acute COVID-19. The specimen sequenced was PBMCs or T cells enriched from blood (not recorded which). CDR3 amino acids: CASSQEAGAYNEQFF. As DNA, the CDR3 is TGTGCCAGCAGCCAAGAAGCGGGTGCCTACAATGAGCAGTTCTTC.